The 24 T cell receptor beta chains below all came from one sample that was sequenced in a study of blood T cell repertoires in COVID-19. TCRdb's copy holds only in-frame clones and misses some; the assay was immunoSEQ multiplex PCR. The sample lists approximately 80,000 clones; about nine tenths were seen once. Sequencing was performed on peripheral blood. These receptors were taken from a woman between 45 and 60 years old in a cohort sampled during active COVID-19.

CDR3 sequence: CASSVALAGGPTDTGELFF. CDR3 coding DNA: TGTGCCAGCAGCGTAGCCCTAGCGGGAGGGCCCACGGACACCGGGGAGCTGTTTTTT. J is TRBJ2-2 and V is TRBV9, with 12 positions matching TRBD2. The germline V gene has CDR1 SGDLS and CDR2 YYNGEE. The trim removed 0 bases at V and 3 bases at J, leaving 9 bases unmatched. CDR3 length equals 19 residues.

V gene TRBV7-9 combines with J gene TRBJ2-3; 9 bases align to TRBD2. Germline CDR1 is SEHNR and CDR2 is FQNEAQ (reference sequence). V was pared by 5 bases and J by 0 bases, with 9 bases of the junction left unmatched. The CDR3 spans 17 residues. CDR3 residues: CASSRGVAGASTDTQYF. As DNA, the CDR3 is TGTGCCAGCAGCCGAGGGGTAGCGGGAGCAAGCACAGATACGCAGTATTTT.

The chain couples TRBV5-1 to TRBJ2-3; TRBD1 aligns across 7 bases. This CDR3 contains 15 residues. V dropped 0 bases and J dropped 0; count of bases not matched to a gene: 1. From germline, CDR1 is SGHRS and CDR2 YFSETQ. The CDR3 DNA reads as TGCGCCAGCAGCTTGGGGGGACAGAGCACAGATACGCAGTATTTT. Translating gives CASSLGGQSTDTQYF.

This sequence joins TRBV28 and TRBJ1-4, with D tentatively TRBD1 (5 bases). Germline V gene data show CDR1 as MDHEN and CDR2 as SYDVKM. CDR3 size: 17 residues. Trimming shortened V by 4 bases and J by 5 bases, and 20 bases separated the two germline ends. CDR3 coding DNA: TGTGCCAGCAGTTCCACCCCCCACAGGCTAAGCAATGAAAAACTGTTTTTT. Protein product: CASSSTPHRLSNEKLFF.

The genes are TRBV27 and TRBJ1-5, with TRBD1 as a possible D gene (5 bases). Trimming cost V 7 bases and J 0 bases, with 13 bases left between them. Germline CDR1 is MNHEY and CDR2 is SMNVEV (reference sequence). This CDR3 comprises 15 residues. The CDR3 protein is CASNPRGSSNQPQHF. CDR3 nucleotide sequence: TGTGCCAGCAACCCACGGGGGAGTAGCAATCAGCCCCAGCATTTT.

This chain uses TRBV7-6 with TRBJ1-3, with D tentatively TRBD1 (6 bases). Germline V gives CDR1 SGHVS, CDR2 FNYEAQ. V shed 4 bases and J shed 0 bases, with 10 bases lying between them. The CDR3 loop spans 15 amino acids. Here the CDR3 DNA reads TGTGCCAGCAGCTCCCGGGACACCTCTGGAAACACCATATATTTT. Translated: CASSSRDTSGNTIYF.

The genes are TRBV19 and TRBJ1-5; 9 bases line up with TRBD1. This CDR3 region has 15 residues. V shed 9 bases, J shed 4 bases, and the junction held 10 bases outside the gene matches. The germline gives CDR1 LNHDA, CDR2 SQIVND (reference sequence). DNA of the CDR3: TGTGCCAGCAACACCGGGACAGGGATGAATCAGCCCCAGCATTTT. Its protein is CASNTGTGMNQPQHF.

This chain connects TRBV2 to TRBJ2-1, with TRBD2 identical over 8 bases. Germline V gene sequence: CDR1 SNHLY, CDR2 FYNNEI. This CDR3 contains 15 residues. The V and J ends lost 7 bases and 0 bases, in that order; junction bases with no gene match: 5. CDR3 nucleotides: TGTGCCAGCACCCAAGCGGGGGTCTCCTACAATGAGCAGTTCTTC. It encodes CASTQAGVSYNEQFF.

The CDR3 DNA sequence: TGTGCCAGCAGCCGGACTAGCGGGGGGTACAATGAGCAGTTCTTC. Residues: CASSRTSGGYNEQFF. The chain carries TRBV5-4 and TRBJ2-1; 14 bases are shared with TRBD2. Germline loops: CDR1 SGHNT, CDR2 YYREEE (reference sequence). The CDR3 spans 15 residues. The V segment lost 4 bases and the J segment 4 bases; nucleotides outside the gene matches: 1.

The CDR3 sequence is CASTGLAGNDLYEQYF. CDR3 sequence (DNA): TGTGCCAGCACTGGACTAGCGGGAAACGACCTCTACGAGCAGTACTTC. The rearrangement links TRBV28 to TRBJ2-7; 12 bases map to TRBD2. CDR1 is MDHEN, CDR2 SYDVKM, per germline. The V gene end was trimmed by 7 bases and the J gene end by 3 bases; junction bases not matched to a gene: 10. The CDR3 consists of 16 residues.

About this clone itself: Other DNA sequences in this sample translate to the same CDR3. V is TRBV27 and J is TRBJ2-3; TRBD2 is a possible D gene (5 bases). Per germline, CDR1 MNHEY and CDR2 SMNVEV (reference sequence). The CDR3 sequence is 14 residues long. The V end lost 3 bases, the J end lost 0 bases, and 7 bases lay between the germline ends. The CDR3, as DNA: TGTGCCAGCAGTTTGCGGGCCAGCACAGATACGCAGTATTTT. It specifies CASSLRASTDTQYF.

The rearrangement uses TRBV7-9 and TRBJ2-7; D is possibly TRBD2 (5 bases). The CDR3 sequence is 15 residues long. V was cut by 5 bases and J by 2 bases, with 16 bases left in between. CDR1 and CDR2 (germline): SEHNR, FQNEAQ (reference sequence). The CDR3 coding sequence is TGTGCCAGCAGCCCCTCGGGAACGCTAGCCTACGAGCAGTACTTC. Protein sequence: CASSPSGTLAYEQYF.

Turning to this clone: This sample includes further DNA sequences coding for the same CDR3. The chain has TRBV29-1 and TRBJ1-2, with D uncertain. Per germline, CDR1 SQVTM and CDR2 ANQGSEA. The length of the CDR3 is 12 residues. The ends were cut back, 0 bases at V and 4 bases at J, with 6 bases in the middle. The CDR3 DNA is TGCAGCGTTGAAGATGGCGGCTATGGCTACACCTTC. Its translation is CSVEDGGYGYTF.

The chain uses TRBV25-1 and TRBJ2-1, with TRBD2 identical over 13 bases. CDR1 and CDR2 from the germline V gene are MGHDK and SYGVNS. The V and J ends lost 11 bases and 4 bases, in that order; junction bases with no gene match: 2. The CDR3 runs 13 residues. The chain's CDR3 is CASGLAGYNEQFF. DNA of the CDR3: TGTGCCTCGGGACTAGCGGGATACAATGAGCAGTTCTTC.

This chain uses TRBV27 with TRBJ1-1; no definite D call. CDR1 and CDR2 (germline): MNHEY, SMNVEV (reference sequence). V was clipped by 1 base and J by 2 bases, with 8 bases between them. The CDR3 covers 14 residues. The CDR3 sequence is CASSLFQDNTEAFF. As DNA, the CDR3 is TGTGCCAGCAGTTTATTCCAGGATAACACTGAAGCTTTCTTT.

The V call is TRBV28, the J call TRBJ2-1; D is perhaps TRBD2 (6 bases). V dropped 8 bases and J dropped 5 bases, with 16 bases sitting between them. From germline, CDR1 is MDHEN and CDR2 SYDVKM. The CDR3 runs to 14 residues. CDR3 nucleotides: TGTGCCAGCCGCCTAGGCGGGAACAACAATGAGCAGTTCTTC. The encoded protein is CASRLGGNNNEQFF.

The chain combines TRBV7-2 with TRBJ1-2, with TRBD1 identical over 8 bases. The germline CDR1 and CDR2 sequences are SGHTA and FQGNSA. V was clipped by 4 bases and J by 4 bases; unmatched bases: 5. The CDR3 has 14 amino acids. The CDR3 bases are TGTGCCAGCAGCTACGGACAGGGTGGCTATGGCTACACCTTC. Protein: CASSYGQGGYGYTF.

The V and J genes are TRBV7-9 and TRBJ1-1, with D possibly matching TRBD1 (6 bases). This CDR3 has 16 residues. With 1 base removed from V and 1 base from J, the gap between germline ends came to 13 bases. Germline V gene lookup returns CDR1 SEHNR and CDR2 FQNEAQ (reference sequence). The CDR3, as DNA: TGTGCCAGCAGCTTAGACAGGGTAGTTAGGAACACTGAAGCTTTCTTT. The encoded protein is CASSLDRVVRNTEAFF. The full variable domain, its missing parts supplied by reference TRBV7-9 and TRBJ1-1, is DTGVSQNPRHKITKRGQNVTFRCDPISEHNRLYWYRQTLGQGPEFLTYFQNEAQLEKSRLLSDRFSAERPKGSFSTLEIQRTEQGDSAMYLCASSLDRVVRNTEAFFGQGTRLTVV.

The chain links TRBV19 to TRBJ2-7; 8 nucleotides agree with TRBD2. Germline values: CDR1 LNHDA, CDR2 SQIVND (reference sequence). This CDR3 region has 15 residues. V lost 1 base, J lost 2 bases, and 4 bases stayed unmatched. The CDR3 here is CASSIGAGVPYEQYF. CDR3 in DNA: TGTGCCAGTAGTATAGGAGCGGGAGTCCCCTACGAGCAGTACTTC.

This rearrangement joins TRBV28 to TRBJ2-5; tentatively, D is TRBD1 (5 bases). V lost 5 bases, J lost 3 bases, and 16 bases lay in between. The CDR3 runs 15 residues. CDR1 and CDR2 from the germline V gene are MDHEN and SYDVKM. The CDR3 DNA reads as TGTGCCAGCAGTCTGAGGTCAGGGTTTAAAGAGACCCAGTACTTC. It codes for CASSLRSGFKETQYF.

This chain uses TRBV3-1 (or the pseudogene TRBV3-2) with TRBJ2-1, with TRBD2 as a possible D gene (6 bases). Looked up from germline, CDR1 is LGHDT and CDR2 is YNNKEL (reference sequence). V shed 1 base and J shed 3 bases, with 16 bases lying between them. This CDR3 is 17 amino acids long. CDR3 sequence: CASSQGFSGEDYNEQFF. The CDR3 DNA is TGTGCCAGCAGCCAAGGCTTCTCGGGAGAAGACTACAATGAGCAGTTCTTC.

The CDR3: CASVKGAYEQYF. CDR3 in DNA: TGTGCCAGCGTGAAAGGGGCCTACGAGCAGTACTTC. This chain uses TRBV2 with TRBJ2-7; D is possibly TRBD1 (5 bases). Deletions cut 8 bases from V and 2 bases from J, with 10 bases between. This CDR3 is built from 12 residues. Germline V gene sequence: CDR1 SNHLY, CDR2 FYNNEI. Supplemented by reference TRBV2 and TRBJ2-7, the full variable domain reads EPEVTQTPSHQVTQMGQEVILRCVPISNHLYFYWYRQILGQKVEFLVSFYNNEISEKSEIFDDQFSVERPDGSNFTLKIRSTKLEDSAMYFCASVKGAYEQYFGPGTRLTVT.

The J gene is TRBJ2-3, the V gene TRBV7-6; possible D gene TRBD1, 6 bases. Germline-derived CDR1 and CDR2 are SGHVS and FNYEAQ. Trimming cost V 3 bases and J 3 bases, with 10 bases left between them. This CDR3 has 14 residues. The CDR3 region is CASSLSQGTDTQYF. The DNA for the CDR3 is TGTGCCAGCAGCTTGAGCCAGGGGACAGATACGCAGTATTTT.

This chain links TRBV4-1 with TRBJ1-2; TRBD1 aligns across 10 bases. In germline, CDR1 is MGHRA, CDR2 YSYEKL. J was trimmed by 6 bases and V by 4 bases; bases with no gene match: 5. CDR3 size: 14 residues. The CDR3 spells CASSPTGGADGYTF. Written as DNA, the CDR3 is TGCGCCAGCAGCCCGACAGGGGGCGCGGATGGCTACACCTTC.